The sequence of this T cell receptor (beta chain) was determined in a study of CD8 T cells in Susac syndrome. RNA totalling about 0.45 to 1 ug underwent reverse transcription with random hexamers. TCRdb passed the immunoSEQ multiplex PCR reads through MiXCR, listing each CDR3 protein once. The repertoire holds some 200,000 distinct CDR3 sequences, under 97% seen once, with 0.098% in the top ten. V was cut by 0 bases and J by 3 bases, with 14 bases left in between. The CDR3 contains 16 residues. Germline V gene data show CDR1 as SGHNT and CDR2 as YYREEE (reference sequence). The chain carries TRBV5-4 and TRBJ2-3; a weak D match, TRBD1 (6 bases). The TCR originated in a human donor with Susac syndrome. Specimen: CD4+ T cells from PBMCs. The CDR3: CASSLGGQRKTDTQYF. As DNA, the CDR3 is TGTGCCAGCAGCTTGGGGGGGCAGAGGAAAACAGATACGCAGTATTTT. Using reference TRBV5-4 and TRBJ2-3 for the parts outside the CDR3, the full variable domain is ETGVTQSPTHLIKTRGQQVTLRCSSQSGHNTVSWYQQALGQGPQFIFQYYREEENGRGNFPPRFSGLQFPNYSSELNVNALELDDSALYLCASSLGGQRKTDTQYFGPGTRLTVL.